This note documents a single T cell receptor beta chain sequence. This sample is drawn from a study of blood T cell repertoires in COVID-19. The method was immunoSEQ multiplex PCR; TCRdb's version includes in-frame clones alone and lacks a portion of them. The data show about 200,000 clones, 70% to 85% seen once. The source is a human donor in a cohort sampled during active COVID-19. What was sequenced was peripheral blood.

The CDR3 loop reads CASSSRVDEAFF. CDR3 DNA sequence: TGTGCCAGCTCTTCCAGGGTGGATGAAGCTTTCTTT. The J gene is TRBJ1-1, the V gene TRBV18; the D gene is possibly TRBD1 (5 bases). CDR1 and CDR2 from the germline V gene are KGHSH and LQKENI. This CDR3 contains 12 residues. Trimming shortened V by 6 bases and J by 7 bases, and 12 bases separated the two germline ends.